This T cell receptor (beta chain) originates from a study of neurological immune-mediated disorders. TCRdb fed the 5' RACE reads into MiXCR, producing one record per CDR3 protein. The sample lists more than 70,000 distinct CDR3 sequences; roughly 10% were seen once. Time point reported: longitudinal time-point 1 (baseline). This CDR3 spans 16 amino acids. Unmatched junction bases numbered 7, after V lost 7 bases and J lost 2 bases. This clonotype was observed at least ten times. The TCR sequence derives from a young man in good health. The chain joins TRBV12-3 or TRBV12-4 to TRBJ2-1; 11 nucleotides align to TRBD2. The specimen was PBMCs. Written as DNA, the CDR3 is TGTGCCAGCATCCTGGGGACTAGCGGCGCCTACAATGAGCAGTTCTTC. This sequence encodes CASILGTSGAYNEQFF.